This is a list of T cell receptor beta chains from one sample in a study of response to subunit inactivated influenza vaccine. A single record per CDR3 protein comes from TCRdb applying MiXCR to the RT-PCR reads. The data contain hundreds of thousands of distinct CDR3 sequences, roughly 14% of them seen just once; the ten biggest clones take up around a tenth. The material sequenced was PBMCs from blood, taken 12 days after vaccination. The source is a man in his forties or fifties who received an inactivated influenza vaccine. Both conserved end residues are part of each CDR3. Each record gives: CDR3 protein, CDR3 DNA, V gene, D gene, clone size, J gene. D genes are given only for firm matches. Part of the rows lack a size; the others show once, few, many or a class for expanded clones.

CASSLGTSAGVGNEQFF	TGCGCCAGCAGCTTGGGCACGTCGGCGGGAGTGGGTAATGAGCAGTTCTTC	TRBV5-1	TRBD2	-	TRBJ2-1
CSTFPYIYEQYF	TGCAGTACCTTCCCCTATATCTACGAGCAGTACTTC	TRBV20-1	-	few	TRBJ2-7
CASSFDGRRTEAFF	TGTGCCAGCAGCTTTGATGGGAGGAGGACTGAAGCTTTCTTT	TRBV13	-	few	TRBJ1-1
CASSSHWDRPYSTEAFF	TGTGCCAGCAGTTCCCACTGGGACAGGCCGTATTCGACTGAAGCTTTCTTT	TRBV27	TRBD1	few	TRBJ1-1
CASSQDIGTPTNYGYTF	TGTGCCAGCAGCCAAGATATTGGGACACCGACTAACTATGGCTACACCTTC	TRBV4-2	-	-	TRBJ1-2
CASSLFSSQVNEQFF	TGTGCCAGCAGTTTATTCAGCTCCCAAGTCAATGAGCAGTTCTTC	TRBV27	-	few	TRBJ2-1
CASSEQRTGPYNEQFF	TGTGCCAGCAGTGAACAGAGGACAGGACCCTACAATGAGCAGTTCTTC	TRBV6-1	TRBD1	-	TRBJ2-1
CASKNGGSSYNEQFF	TGTGCCAGCAAAAATGGCGGAAGCTCCTACAATGAGCAGTTCTTC	TRBV13	-	few	TRBJ2-1
CASSYPGQGPPYEQYF	TGTGCCAGCAGTTACCCGGGACAGGGGCCACCCTACGAGCAGTACTTC	TRBV6-2/TRBV6-3	TRBD1	-	TRBJ2-7
CASSWPKYSNQPQHF	TGTGCCAGCAGTTGGCCGAAATATAGCAATCAGCCCCAGCATTTT	TRBV6-7	-	few	TRBJ1-5
CATERTGSYEQYF	TGTGCCACCGAACGGACAGGCTCCTACGAGCAGTACTTC	TRBV6-1	TRBD1	few	TRBJ2-7
CSARDRPRRGEQYF	TGCAGTGCTAGAGATAGGCCCCGTCGGGGCGAGCAGTACTTC	TRBV20-1	-	many	TRBJ2-7
CASSTTGDQPQHF	TGTGCCAGCAGTACGACGGGTGATCAGCCCCAGCATTTT	TRBV12-3/TRBV12-4	-	many	TRBJ1-5
CASSLGLKISTDTQYF	TGTGCCAGCAGCTTAGGGTTAAAGATTAGCACAGATACGCAGTATTTT	TRBV7-9	-	-	TRBJ2-3
CASSLGRWDSTQYF	TGTGCCAGCAGCTTAGGTCGTTGGGACAGCACGCAGTATTTT	TRBV7-8	TRBD1	-	TRBJ2-3
CASTTDPHSGANVLTF	TGTGCCAGCACAACTGACCCCCACTCTGGGGCCAACGTCCTGACTTTC	TRBV11-1	-	-	TRBJ2-6
CSARRFRGYNSPLHF	TGCAGTGCTAGGCGTTTTAGGGGGTATAATTCACCCCTCCACTTT	TRBV20-1	-	-	TRBJ1-6
CASSLGTGATDTQYF	TGTGCCAGCAGCTTAGGGACAGGAGCCACAGATACGCAGTATTTT	TRBV7-9	TRBD1	-	TRBJ2-3
CASSQSGTAETQYF	TGTGCCAGCAGCCAGAGTGGGACTGCAGAGACCCAGTACTTC	TRBV3-1	-	-	TRBJ2-5
CASTPHGNSPLHF	TGCGCCAGCACCCCCCATGGGAATTCACCCCTCCACTTT	TRBV5-1	-	-	TRBJ1-6
CASMETGTGAGELFF	TGTGCCAGCATGGAAACTGGGACAGGGGCCGGGGAGCTGTTTTTT	TRBV7-3	TRBD1	few	TRBJ2-2
CSARETMNTEAFF	TGCAGTGCTAGGGAAACTATGAACACTGAAGCTTTCTTT	TRBV20-1	-	few	TRBJ1-1
CASSQHAPWGRAYSNEQFF	TGTGCCAGCTCCCAACATGCCCCTTGGGGGCGGGCCTATAGCAATGAGCAGTTCTTC	TRBV3-1	-	once	TRBJ2-1
CAISESRGTEAFF	TGTGCCATCAGTGAGTCACGGGGGACTGAAGCTTTCTTT	TRBV10-3	-	many	TRBJ1-1
CASSYNGDLGEKLFF	TGTGCCAGCAGCTATAATGGGGATTTGGGTGAAAAACTGTTTTTT	TRBV7-2	-	few	TRBJ1-4
CASSLVAGGDSPLHF	TGCGCCAGCAGCTTGGTGGCAGGGGGGGATTCACCCCTCCACTTT	TRBV5-1	TRBD1	few	TRBJ1-6
CASSQRRTGSGTGELFF	TGTGCCAGCAGCCAAAGGAGAACAGGTAGTGGCACCGGGGAGCTGTTTTTT	TRBV3-1	-	few	TRBJ2-2
CASTQGPNTEAFF	TGTGCCAGCACCCAAGGACCGAACACTGAAGCTTTCTTT	TRBV5-4	-	many	TRBJ1-1
CASSLVAITGELFF	TGCGCCAGCAGCTTGGTGGCAATTACCGGGGAGCTGTTTTTT	TRBV5-1	-	-	TRBJ2-2
CSVGVLADEQFF	TGCAGCGTGGGCGTTTTAGCGGACGAGCAGTTCTTC	TRBV29-1	-	many	TRBJ2-1
CASSVSGRAYGYTF	TGTGCCAGCAGCGTATCGGGACGGGCCTATGGCTACACCTTC	TRBV5-6	-	-	TRBJ1-2
CASSLVGRPAQETQYF	TGTGCCAGCTCCTTGGTGGGGCGGCCAGCCCAAGAGACCCAGTACTTC	TRBV28	-	-	TRBJ2-5
CASSQDIGGPGELFF	TGCGCCAGCAGCCAAGACATAGGGGGCCCCGGGGAGCTGTTTTTT	TRBV4-1	TRBD1	few	TRBJ2-2
CASSVTPGLEGDTQYF	TGTGCCAGCAGTGTTACGCCCGGGCTCGAGGGAGATACGCAGTATTTT	TRBV6-1	-	-	TRBJ2-3
CASSLTVGELFF	TGCGCCAGCAGCTTGACTGTCGGGGAGCTGTTTTTT	TRBV5-1	-	few	TRBJ2-2
CASRPTGSSSYNSPLHF	TGCGCCAGCAGACCTACGGGCTCAAGCTCCTATAATTCACCCCTCCACTTT	TRBV5-1	-	many	TRBJ1-6
CASSLQGTGNTIYF	TGTGCCAGCAGCTTGCAGGGCACCGGAAACACCATATATTTT	TRBV5-6	-	few	TRBJ1-3
CASTLSYEQFF	TGTGCCAGCACCCTGTCGTATGAGCAGTTCTTC	TRBV7-8	-	-	TRBJ2-1
CASSPHGLYEQYF	TGCGCCAGCAGCCCTCACGGACTATACGAGCAGTACTTC	TRBV5-1	-	-	TRBJ2-7
CASSSLSGGGTGELFF	TGTGCCAGCAGCTCCCTTAGTGGGGGGGGCACCGGGGAGCTGTTTTTT	TRBV7-6	TRBD2	once	TRBJ2-2
CASSLDLRRGGLLASTDTQYF	TGTGCCAGCAGCTTAGATCTGAGGAGGGGAGGACTGTTGGCTAGCACAGATACGCAGTATTTT	TRBV11-2	-	-	TRBJ2-3
CASSFGGQGTRGEQFF	TGTGCCAGCAGTTTCGGAGGACAGGGAACAAGGGGTGAGCAGTTCTTC	TRBV27	TRBD1	few	TRBJ2-1
CASSPPGGLSYEQYF	TGTGCCAGCAGCCCTCCAGGGGGGTTGTCCTACGAGCAGTACTTC	TRBV7-2	-	-	TRBJ2-7
CASSVGGPAGGEQYF	TGTGCCAGCAGCGTAGGGGGACCAGCGGGAGGCGAGCAGTACTTC	TRBV9	TRBD2	-	TRBJ2-7
CASRNSRGLMNTEAFF	TGTGCCAGCAGGAATAGCAGGGGGTTAATGAACACTGAAGCTTTCTTT	TRBV6-2/TRBV6-3	TRBD1	-	TRBJ1-1
CSVEDLGQKYQETQYF	TGCAGCGTTGAAGATCTTGGACAGAAGTACCAAGAGACCCAGTACTTC	TRBV29-1	-	few	TRBJ2-5
CASSLGGQGFSYEQYF	TGTGCCAGCAGCTTAGGGGGCCAGGGATTCTCCTACGAGCAGTACTTC	TRBV7-9	-	-	TRBJ2-7
CASSYDRGAYNEQFF	TGTGCCAGCAGTTACGACAGGGGGGCCTACAATGAGCAGTTCTTC	TRBV6-5	TRBD1	-	TRBJ2-1
CASSLDLAGGFEQYF	TGTGCCAGCAGCTTAGATCTCGCGGGGGGTTTCGAGCAGTACTTC	TRBV7-2	TRBD2	many	TRBJ2-7